This TCR beta chain was profiled in a study of beta chain features in type 1 diabetes. Study context: Cell yields, age and gender were similar between patients and healthy donors.

Germline values: CDR1 SGHVS, CDR2 FNYEAQ. Trimming took 5 bases from V and 2 from J, leaving 6 bases between them. The CDR3 has 12 residues. The investigators reverse transcribed all of the isolated RNA, so they sequenced expressed TCRB transcripts. Assay used: immunoSEQ multiplex PCR; TCRdb lists only in-frame clones, some missing. The sample has hundreds of thousands of clones; over 25% are singletons. Sequencing was done on a sample of naive CD4+ T cells from blood. The source is a man aged 18 to 30 in good health. The rearrangement joins TRBV7-6 to TRBJ2-5, with D uncertain. The chain's CDR3 is CASSGRQETQYF. The CDR3 DNA reads as TGTGCCAGCAGCGGACGACAAGAGACCCAGTACTTC. Drawing the rest from reference TRBV7-6 and TRBJ2-5, the complete variable domain is GAGVSQSPRYKVTKRGQDVALRCDPISGHVSLYWYRQALGQGPEFLTYFNYEAQQDKSGLPNDRFSAERPEGSISTLTIQRTEQRDSAMYRCASSGRQETQYFGPGTRLLVL.